Sequencing of this TCR beta chain was carried out in a study of T cell responses to AZD1222 COVID-19 vaccine (dated by TCRdb to the early 2020s). Study-wide context: AZD1222 recipients whose second dose came at about 4 weeks and those whose second dose came at about 12 weeks were combined into one group, since spike-specific TCR depth and breadth did not differ between the two schedules. TCR sequencing covered fewer than 250 trial participants: about 210 given two doses of AZD1222 and approximately 26 given two doses of MenACWY control vaccine. Enrollment into the trials was organized by age into subgroups of 18-55, 56-69 and 70-plus years, and those subgroups contained roughly 140, 27 and 60 TCR-sequenced participants, respectively. General study outcomes and caveats: After two AZD1222 doses, spike-specific TCR breadth and depth were significantly higher than at day 0 and than in MenACWY recipients. The whole spike protein was spanned by vaccine-associated CD4 TCRs, and dominant responses were seen in regions 160-218 and 743-854. In the small 56-69-year group, the increase in depth fell short of significance, most likely because of low power. Participants were mostly white British, with more females than males. The authors suggested clonal diversity may have been underestimated. Reportedly, almost half of the unique spike-specific TCRs recognized epitopes lying outside the regions that are mutated in the B.1.351 and B.1.1.7 variants. No day 14 peak-response samples were available, so repertoires were characterized only after the peak T cell response. Conclusions about previously exposed vaccinees were limited because only a handful of AZD1222 recipients were SARS-CoV-2 seropositive at baseline.

V and J lose 2 bases and 4 bases, and a span of 20 bases separates them. CDR1 and CDR2 are read off the germline V gene as MGHRA and YSYEKL. The CDR3 holds 17 amino acids from the cysteine to the phenylalanine. Of all the DNA, just the CDR3 is kept, 51 bases in frame from base 1. The CDR3 regions of human TCRbeta chains were analyzed by immunosequencing. In the original analysis: Repertoire TCRs were checked for matches against a reference library of SARS-CoV-2-specific TCRs that had been generated using the MIRA antigen-specificity platform. Breadth meant the fraction of unique TCRs that were SARS-CoV-2-associated, whereas depth meant the fraction of total T cells that were SARS-CoV-2-associated. Each spike-specific TCR was assigned to its reactive spike region and to a CD4 or CD8 class using the MIRA data. Log10-transformed breadth and depth values were compared by one-way ANOVA with Sidak's multiple comparisons tests. TCRdb obtained this table from immuneACCESS and retained in-frame rearrangements with V and J assigned. These tables miss some clones; where compared with another copy, unresolved V genes account for less than half of the shortfall, and the remainder is unexplained. V and J calls and clone size come straight from that table; D and trimming were deduced from the DNA. This sample holds roughly 180,000 clones; about 91% were observed only once. The ten largest clones add up to approximately 0.49% of the sample.

Comments on this clone: The target of this receptor is not known. Per-base quality was not reported, and no clone a single base away is much larger than it.

According to the study, the label for this sample's time point signals: baseline before first vaccination. Samples from vaccinated people were obtained from the UK trials COV001 and COV002, which included a single-blind randomized controlled phase 2/3 trial of AZD1222 (ChAdOx1 nCoV-19) in healthy adults. Trial participant PBMC samples were collected at day 0 and day 28 after the second dose for TCRbeta chain sequencing. The sequence was collected from an adult in good health. The chain links TRBV4-1 with TRBJ2-5; the D segment is perhaps TRBD1 or TRBD2, each sharing 5 matched bases. The sequences come from peripheral blood, collected on day 0 of AZD1222 vaccination. The DNA reads TGCGCCAGCAGCCAAAATTGGGGACGCAGAGTCGGAGAGACCCAGTACTTC. Its protein reads: CASSQNWGRRVGETQYF.